The entry that follows covers one TCR beta chain sequence. In the original workflow: Amplification of reference gene primers was used by the study to estimate nucleated cell counts. Some clones are missing from TCRdb's copy, which holds only in-frame ones; the method was immunoSEQ multiplex PCR. From that table come the V and J calls and clone size; the DNA was used to work out D and trimming. The table includes under 250,000 clones, 82% detected once. The record originates from a study of blood T cell repertoires in COVID-19. The overall study: Acute and convalescent COVID-19 specimens originated in the United States, Italy and Spain.

The CDR3 totals 14 residues. Germline CDR1 and CDR2: KGHSH and LQKENI. The V end lost 0 bases, the J end lost 5 bases, and 10 bases lay between the germline ends. Cohorts were based on clinical histories the participants reported. Cohort 3 recovery required two negative PCRs, clearance, or symptom resolution. The receptor's source is an older woman who had recovered from COVID-19. The rearrangement links TRBV18 to TRBJ1-1, with D possibly matching TRBD1 (5 bases). The sequencing sample was made of PBMCs or T cells enriched from blood (not recorded which). In DNA form, the CDR3 reads TGTGCCAGCTCACCACCGGGGCTGAGGACTGAAGCTTTCTTT. Its translation is CASSPPGLRTEAFF. Together with reference TRBV18 and TRBJ1-1, the CDR3 gives the full variable domain: NAGVMQNPRHLVRRRGQEARLRCSPMKGHSHVYWYRQLPEEGLKFMVYLQKENIIDESGMPKERFSAEFPKEGPSILRIQQVVRGDSAAYFCASSPPGLRTEAFFGQGTRLTVV.